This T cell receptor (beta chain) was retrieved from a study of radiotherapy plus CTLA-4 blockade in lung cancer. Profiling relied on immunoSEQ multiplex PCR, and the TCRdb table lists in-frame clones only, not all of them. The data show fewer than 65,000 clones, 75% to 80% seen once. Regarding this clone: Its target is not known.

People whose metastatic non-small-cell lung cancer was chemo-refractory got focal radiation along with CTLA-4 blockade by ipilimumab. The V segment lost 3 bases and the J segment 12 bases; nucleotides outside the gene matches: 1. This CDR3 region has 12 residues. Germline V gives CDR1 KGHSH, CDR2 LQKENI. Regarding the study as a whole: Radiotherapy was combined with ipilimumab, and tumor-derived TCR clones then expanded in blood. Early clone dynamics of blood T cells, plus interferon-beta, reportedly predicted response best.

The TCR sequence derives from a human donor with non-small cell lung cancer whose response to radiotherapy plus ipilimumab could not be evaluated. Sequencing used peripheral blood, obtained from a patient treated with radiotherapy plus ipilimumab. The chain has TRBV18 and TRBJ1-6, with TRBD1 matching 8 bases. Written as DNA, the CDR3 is TGTGCCAGCTCACCTGGACAGGGACCCCTCCACTTT. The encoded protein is CASSPGQGPLHF.